The sequence of this TCR beta chain was determined in a study of CD8 T cells in ankylosing spondylitis. Findings and limits, study-wide: Certain motif variants had earlier appeared in reactive arthritis synovial fluid and blood. The clones that were linked to disease were reported to be significantly enriched in matched synovial fluid samples from ankylosing spondylitis patients. Seemingly distinctive of ankylosing spondylitis blood was a TCR beta motif formed by eight highly homologous variants.

Germline assignment: CDR1 SGHRS and CDR2 YFSETQ. Trimming cost V 3 bases and J 2 bases, with 17 bases left between them. The CDR3 consists of 16 residues. This clonotype was detected a few times. The antigen is not known. The TCR beta libraries were generated through quantitative 5'-RACE incorporating molecular barcodes. TCRdb recomputed calls from the 5' RACE reads with MiXCR, one row per CDR3 protein. The sample shows about 240,000 distinct CDR3 sequences, less than 10% of them seen only once. The V gene is TRBV5-1, the J gene TRBJ1-2; D remains unclear. Sequencing was performed on blood, either unsorted or a sorted T cell fraction (not recorded which). This sequence was found in a male donor with ankylosing spondylitis or in good health (not recorded which). In DNA, the CDR3 is TGCGCCAGCAGCTCGACATTCCCAACAGTCAACTATGGCTACACCTTC. This gives the protein CASSSTFPTVNYGYTF.